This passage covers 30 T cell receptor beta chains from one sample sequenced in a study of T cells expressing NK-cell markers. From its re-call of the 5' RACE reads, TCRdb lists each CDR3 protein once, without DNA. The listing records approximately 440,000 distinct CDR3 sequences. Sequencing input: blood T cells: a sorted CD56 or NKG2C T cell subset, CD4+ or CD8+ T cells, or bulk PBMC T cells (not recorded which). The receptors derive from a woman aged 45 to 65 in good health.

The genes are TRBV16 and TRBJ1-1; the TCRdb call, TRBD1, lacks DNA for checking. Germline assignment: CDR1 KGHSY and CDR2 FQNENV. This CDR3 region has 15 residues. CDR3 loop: CASSRLGQGSSWAFF.

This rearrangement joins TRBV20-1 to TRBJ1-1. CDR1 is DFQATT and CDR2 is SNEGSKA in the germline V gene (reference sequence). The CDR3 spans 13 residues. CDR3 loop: CSAPDFLNTEAFF.

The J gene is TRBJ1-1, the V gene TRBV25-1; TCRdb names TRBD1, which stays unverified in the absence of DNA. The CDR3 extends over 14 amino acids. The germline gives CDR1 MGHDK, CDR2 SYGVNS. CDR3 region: CASKTRGSDTEAFF.

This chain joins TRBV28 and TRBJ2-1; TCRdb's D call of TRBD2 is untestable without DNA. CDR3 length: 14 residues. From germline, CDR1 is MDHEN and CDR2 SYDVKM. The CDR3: CATSGLSSYNEQFF.

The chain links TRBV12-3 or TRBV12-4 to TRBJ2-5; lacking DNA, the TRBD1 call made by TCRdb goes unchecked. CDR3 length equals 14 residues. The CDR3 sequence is CASSSTGGYETQYF.

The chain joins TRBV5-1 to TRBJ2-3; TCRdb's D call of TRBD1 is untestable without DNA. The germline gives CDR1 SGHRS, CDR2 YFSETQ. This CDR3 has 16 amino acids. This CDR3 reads CASRGGQGQYTDTQYF.

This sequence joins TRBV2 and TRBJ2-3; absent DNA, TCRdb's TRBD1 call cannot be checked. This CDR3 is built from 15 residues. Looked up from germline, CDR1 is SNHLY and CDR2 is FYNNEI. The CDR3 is CASRLEGGWTDTQYF.

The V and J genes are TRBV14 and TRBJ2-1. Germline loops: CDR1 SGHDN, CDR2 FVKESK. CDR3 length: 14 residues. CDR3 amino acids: CASSQDLASVEQFF.

The CDR3: CASSYQGVWGNEQFF. This chain connects TRBV12-3 or TRBV12-4 to TRBJ2-1; without DNA, the TCRdb call of TRBD1 cannot be checked. CDR3 length: 15 amino acids.

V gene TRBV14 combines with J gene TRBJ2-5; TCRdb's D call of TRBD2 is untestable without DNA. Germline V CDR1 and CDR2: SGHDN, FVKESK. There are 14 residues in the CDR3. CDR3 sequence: CASSQQGLGRAQYF. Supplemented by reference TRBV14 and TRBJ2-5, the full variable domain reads EAGVTQFPSHSVIEKGQTVTLRCDPISGHDNLYWYRRVMGKEIKFLLHFVKESKQDESGMPNNRFLAERTGGTYSTLKVQPAELEDSGVYFCASSQQGLGRAQYFGPGTRLLVL.

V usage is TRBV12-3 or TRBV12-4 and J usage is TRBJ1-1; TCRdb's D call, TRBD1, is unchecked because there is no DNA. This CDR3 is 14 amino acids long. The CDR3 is CASRATRGNTEAFF.

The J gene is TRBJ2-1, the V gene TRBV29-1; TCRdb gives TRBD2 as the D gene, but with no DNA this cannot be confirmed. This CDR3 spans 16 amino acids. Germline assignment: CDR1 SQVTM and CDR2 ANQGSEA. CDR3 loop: CSAGGVPGRPYNEQFF.

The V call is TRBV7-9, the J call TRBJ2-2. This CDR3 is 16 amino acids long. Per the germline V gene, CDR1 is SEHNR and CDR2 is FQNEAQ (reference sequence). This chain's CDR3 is CASSLVIGRETGELFF.

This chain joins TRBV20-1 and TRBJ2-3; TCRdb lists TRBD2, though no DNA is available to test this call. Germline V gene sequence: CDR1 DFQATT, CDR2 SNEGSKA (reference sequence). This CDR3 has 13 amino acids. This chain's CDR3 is CSARLFSPDTQYF.

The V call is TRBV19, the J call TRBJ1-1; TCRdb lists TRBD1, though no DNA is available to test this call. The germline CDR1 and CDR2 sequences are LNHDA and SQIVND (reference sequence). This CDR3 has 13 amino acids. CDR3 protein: CASRGTGWYKAFF.

CDR3 amino acids: CAWSRRTGGQDTQYF. This chain connects TRBV30 to TRBJ2-3; without DNA, the TCRdb call of TRBD1 cannot be checked. Germline loops: CDR1 GTSNPN, CDR2 SVGIG (reference sequence). The CDR3 has 15 residues.

The CDR3 loop is CSALDRGVETQYF. The V and J genes are TRBV20-1 and TRBJ2-5; TCRdb calls TRBD1, which cannot be checked without DNA. Germline V lookup: CDR1 DFQATT, CDR2 SNEGSKA (reference sequence). CDR3 size: 13 residues.

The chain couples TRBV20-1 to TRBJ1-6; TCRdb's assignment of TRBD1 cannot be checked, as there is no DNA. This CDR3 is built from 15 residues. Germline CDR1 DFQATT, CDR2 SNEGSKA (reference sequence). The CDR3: CSARPLAGSSSPLHF.

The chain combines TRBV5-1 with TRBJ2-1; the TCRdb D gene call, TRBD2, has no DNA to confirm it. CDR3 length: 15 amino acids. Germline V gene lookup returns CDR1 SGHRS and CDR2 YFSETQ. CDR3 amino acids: CASSRAEGLYNEQFF. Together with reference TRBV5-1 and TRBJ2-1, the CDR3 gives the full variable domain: KAGVTQTPRYLIKTRGQQVTLSCSPISGHRSVSWYQQTPGQGLQFLFEYFSETQRNKGNFPGRFSGRQFSNSRSEMNVSTLELGDSALYLCASSRAEGLYNEQFFGPGTRLTVL.

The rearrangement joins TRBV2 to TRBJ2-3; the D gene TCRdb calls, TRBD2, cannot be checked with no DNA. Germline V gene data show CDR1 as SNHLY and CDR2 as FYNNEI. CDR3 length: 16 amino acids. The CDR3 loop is CASSEVVAGSTDTQYF.

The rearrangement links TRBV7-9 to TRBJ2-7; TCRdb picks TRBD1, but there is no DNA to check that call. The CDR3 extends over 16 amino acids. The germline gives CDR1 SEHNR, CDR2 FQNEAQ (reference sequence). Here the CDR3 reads CASSPGLGGVSYEQYF.

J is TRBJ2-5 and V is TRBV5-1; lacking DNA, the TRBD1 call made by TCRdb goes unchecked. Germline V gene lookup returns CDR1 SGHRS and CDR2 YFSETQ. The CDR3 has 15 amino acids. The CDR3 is CASSIGQGTQETQYF.

The CDR3 sequence: CASYGEEASTDTQYF. The gene calls are TRBV15 and TRBJ2-3; TCRdb selects TRBD2, and the lack of DNA leaves this call unchecked. The CDR3 is 15 residues long. Germline CDR1 LNHNV, CDR2 YYDKDF (reference sequence). The full variable domain, completed using reference TRBV15 and TRBJ2-3, is DAMVIQNPRYQVTQFGKPVTLSCSQTLNHNVMYWYQQKSSQAPKLLFHYYDKDFNNEADTPDNFQSRRPNTSFCFLDIRSPGLGDTAMYLCASYGEEASTDTQYFGPGTRLTVL.

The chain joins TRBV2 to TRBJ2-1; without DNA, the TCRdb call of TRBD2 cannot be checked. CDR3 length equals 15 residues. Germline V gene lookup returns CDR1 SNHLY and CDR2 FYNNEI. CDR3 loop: CASRPTSGNFNEQFF. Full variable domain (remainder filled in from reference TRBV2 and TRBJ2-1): EPEVTQTPSHQVTQMGQEVILRCVPISNHLYFYWYRQILGQKVEFLVSFYNNEISEKSEIFDDQFSVERPDGSNFTLKIRSTKLEDSAMYFCASRPTSGNFNEQFFGPGTRLTVL.

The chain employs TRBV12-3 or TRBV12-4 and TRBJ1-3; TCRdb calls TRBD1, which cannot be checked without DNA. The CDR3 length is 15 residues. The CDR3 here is CASSFGGRQGNTIYF.

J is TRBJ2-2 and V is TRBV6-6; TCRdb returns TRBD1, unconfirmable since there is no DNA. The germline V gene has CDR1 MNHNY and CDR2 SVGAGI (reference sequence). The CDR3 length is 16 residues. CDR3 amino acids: CASSLTGGSSTGELFF.

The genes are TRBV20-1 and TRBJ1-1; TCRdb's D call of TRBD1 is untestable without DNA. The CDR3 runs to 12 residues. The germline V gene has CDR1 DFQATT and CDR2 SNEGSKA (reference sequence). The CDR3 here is CSASKGAGEAFF.

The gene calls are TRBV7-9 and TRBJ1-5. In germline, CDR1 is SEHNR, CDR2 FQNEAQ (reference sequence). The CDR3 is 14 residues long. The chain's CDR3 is CASSLSASDQPQHF.

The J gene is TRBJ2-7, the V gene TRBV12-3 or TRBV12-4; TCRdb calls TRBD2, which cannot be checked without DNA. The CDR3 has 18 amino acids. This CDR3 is CASSLAPGGASGAYEQYF.

The CDR3 is CATGTSGNTGELFF. The chain couples TRBV10-3 to TRBJ2-2; TCRdb outputs TRBD2, but without DNA this stays unchecked. Germline CDR1 reads ENHRY; CDR2 reads SYGVKD. The CDR3 is 14 residues long.